This paragraph covers one T cell receptor beta chain sequence. Its antigen is not yet known. No base quality values were provided; no much bigger clone lies one nucleotide off. There are 16 amino acids in the CDR3, from cysteine to phenylalanine inclusive. Left in the record is the CDR3 DNA by itself, 48 bases read in frame from the first base. CDR1 and CDR2 are read off the germline V gene as MGHRA and YSYEKL. Trimming removed 0 bases from V and 8 bases from J; the gene matches leave 11 bases unexplained. The TCR beta CDR3 regions were amplified from RNA transcripts. The first round of RT-PCR for the TCR CDR3 was performed with the HTBI primer set and the Qiagen OneStep RT-PCR kit. The libraries were constructed in a second round of multiplex PCR and then size-selected and purified. The libraries were sequenced on an Illumina HiSeq2000 using paired-end 100 bp reads. The study's processing was this. Raw data were processed with SOAPnuke, discarding reads with adapters, uncalled bases, mean Phred below 15, or no exact constant-primer or identifier match. High-quality paired reads were merged with COPE v1.2.5, and unique nucleotide sequences were defined as clonotypes. MiTCR v1.1 was used to align clonotypes to the IMGT TRBV, TRBD and TRBJ reference segments. The analysis was restricted to V-J combinations with a frequency above 0.0001, which together covered just over 99% of the repertoires. A TCS score was defined as the ratio of F50 (clonal expansion) to E x V (chaos), with BLOSUM62-based TCRdist applied between CDR3 peptides within each V-J. Welch's t-statistics and random forest reduced around 550 V-J features to fewer than 15, which were used in a naive Bayes classifier (R e1071). The raw public data were reprocessed by TCRdb itself: fastp quality trimming at Q25, MiXCR clonotype calling, in-frame beta chains only. Here each entry gathers all rows of one CDR3 protein and keeps the most common genes and DNA. TCRdb, not the authors, supplied the V and J calls. This sample has 530,000 or so distinct CDR3 sequences in its table, and roughly 15% of those were observed once. Around 17% of the sample belongs to the ten largest clones.

In the ophthalmopathy patients, disease was moderately to severely active, with a Clinical Activity Score of 3 or more, a NOSPECS grade of 4 or more, and a duration of less than 3 months. Any patient with an uncontrolled infection, another autoimmune disease, pregnancy or lactation was excluded. Clinical symptoms, serum thyroxine and TRAb, thyroid ultrasound, and orbital computed tomography formed the basis for the diagnoses. PBMCs were separated from around 9.1 ml of fresh peripheral blood using Ficoll-Paque density gradient centrifugation. Trizol reagent was used to extract total RNA, and RNA quality was then checked on an Agilent 2100 Bioanalyzer. These data belong to a study of T cells in Graves' hyperthyroidism and ophthalmopathy (dated by TCRdb to between 2019 and 2020). Study-level background: Peripheral blood samples were taken at the time of initial diagnosis, prior to any treatment. TCR V-J signatures able to tell the groups apart were searched for in a discovery cohort of 100 patients, of whom more than 40 had Graves' ophthalmopathy and about 55 had stable Graves' hyperthyroidism. Prospective prediction of ophthalmopathy was tested in an independent validation cohort consisting of fewer than 20 hyperthyroidism patients and approximately 16 patients who later progressed to ophthalmopathy. The 100 or so discovery patients were divided at random into training and test sets in a 7:3 ratio. Thyroid tissue and blood T-cell repertoires from about six Graves' hyperthyroidism patients were also compared in the study. Following sampling, methimazole starting at 30 mg daily was given to hyperthyroidism patients, and high-dose intravenous methylprednisolone was given to ophthalmopathy patients. The paper reports TCR Vbeta CDR3 sequencing of fewer than 150 peripheral blood samples: approximately 41 ophthalmopathy, 70 to 85 hyperthyroidism and around 17 progressor patients. Broader findings and caveats from the paper: In validation, progression to ophthalmopathy was predicted by the model with 65% to 71% sensitivity and just over 72% specificity, a median of approximately 6.5 months before onset. In cross-validation, a model built on a 13 V-J signature told ophthalmopathy apart from stable hyperthyroidism with approximately 90% sensitivity and about 81% specificity, and in testing the same model reached 80%/75%. Most expanded thyroid clonotypes (frequency above 0.001) were also found in blood, which suggests that blood repertoires may mirror thyroid immune responses. Sample size was not statistically predetermined, and investigators were not blinded to group allocation.

The specimen sequenced was blood. This chain joins TRBV4-1 to TRBJ1-2; 8 nucleotides in the junction match TRBD1. This TCR came from a woman under 30 with Graves' ophthalmopathy. The CDR3 sequence is CASSQDGQGVFGGYTF. The nucleotide sequence is TGCGCCAGCAGCCAAGACGGACAGGGTGTATTCGGAGGCTACACCTTC.